What follows are 13 T cell receptor beta chains derived from one specimen sequenced in a study of blood T cell repertoires in COVID-19. The assay was immunoSEQ multiplex PCR, and TCRdb's table has in-frame clones only and misses some. The sample lists fewer than 250,000 clones, around four fifths occurring once. The sample taken for sequencing was peripheral blood. These receptors were collected from a woman aged 70 to 79 with active or convalescent COVID-19.

This chain connects TRBV7-9 to TRBJ2-7; maybe TRBD1 (6 bases). The CDR3 loop spans 14 amino acids. Germline V gene sequence: CDR1 SEHNR, CDR2 FQNEAQ (reference sequence). V was cut by 4 bases and J by 2 bases, with 12 bases left in between. CDR3 bases: TGTGCCAGCAGCTCGGACAGAAGACCCTACGAGCAGTACTTC. This codes for CASSSDRRPYEQYF.

V gene TRBV15 combines with J gene TRBJ2-4; the D gene is possibly TRBD2 (6 bases). Trimming left V 0 bases short and J 6 bases short, with 6 bases between. CDR1 and CDR2 (germline): LNHNV, YYDKDF (reference sequence). The CDR3 length is 13 residues. DNA of the CDR3: TGTGCCACCAGCAGAGAGGGGGGAAACATTCAGTACTTC. Encoded protein: CATSREGGNIQYF.

This clone was counted between two and nine times. CDR3 bases: TGTGCCAGCAGCCAAATGGGACTAGCGGGAGGGCATAGCACAGATACGCAGTATTTT. It codes for CASSQMGLAGGHSTDTQYF. The chain is built from TRBV3-1 (or the pseudogene TRBV3-2) and TRBJ2-3; 16 positions match TRBD2. V lost 2 bases, J lost 0 bases, and 5 bases stayed unmatched. CDR3 length: 19 residues. Germline V CDR1 and CDR2: LGHDT, YNNKEL (reference sequence).

V gene TRBV2 combines with J gene TRBJ1-2, with a weak D call TRBD1 (6 bases). Trimming removed 7 bases from V and 6 bases from J, with 12 bases in between. CDR1 and CDR2 from the germline V gene are SNHLY and FYNNEI. This CDR3 has 12 amino acids. This CDR3 is CASNIGGDGYTF. Written as DNA, the CDR3 is TGTGCCAGCAATATTGGGGGCGATGGCTACACCTTC. The variable domain in full, completed from reference TRBV2 and TRBJ1-2, reads EPEVTQTPSHQVTQMGQEVILRCVPISNHLYFYWYRQILGQKVEFLVSFYNNEISEKSEIFDDQFSVERPDGSNFTLKIRSTKLEDSAMYFCASNIGGDGYTFGSGTRLTVV.

V and J are TRBV6-6 and TRBJ2-1; TRBD2 matches 7 bases. This CDR3 contains 14 residues. Germline values: CDR1 MNHNY, CDR2 SVGAGI (reference sequence). V lost 6 bases, J lost 7 bases, and 9 bases stayed unmatched. The CDR3 protein is CASSSGRVGNEQFF. Here the CDR3 DNA reads TGTGCCAGCAGCTCGGGGAGGGTCGGGAATGAGCAGTTCTTC.

V and J are TRBV18 and TRBJ2-1, with TRBD2 as a possible D gene (6 bases). Germline-derived CDR1 and CDR2 are KGHSH and LQKENI. V was cut by 2 bases and J by 8 bases, with 16 bases left in between. The CDR3 length is 15 residues. CDR3 in amino acids: CASSPKGLERDEQFF. The CDR3 coding sequence is TGTGCCAGCTCACCAAAGGGACTGGAGAGGGATGAGCAGTTCTTC.

The chain recombines TRBV11-2 with TRBJ2-3, with 12 bases identical to TRBD2. Germline V gene lookup returns CDR1 SGHAT and CDR2 FQNNGV. After removal of 5 bases from V and 0 bases from J, the junction contained 9 bases not matched to a gene. This CDR3 is 18 amino acids long. CDR3 amino acids: CASSQKLTSGGSTDTQYF. DNA for the CDR3: TGTGCCAGCAGCCAAAAACTGACTAGCGGGGGTAGCACAGATACGCAGTATTTT.

The chain employs TRBV7-2 and TRBJ1-2; D perhaps matches TRBD1 (6 bases). Trimming cost V 0 bases and J 7 bases, with 15 bases left between them. The CDR3 is 15 amino acids. Germline V gene lookup returns CDR1 SGHTA and CDR2 FQGNSA. The chain's CDR3 is CASSLAGGQGSGYTF. The CDR3 nucleotides are TGTGCCAGCAGCTTAGCGGGGGGGCAGGGGAGTGGCTACACCTTC.

DNA of the CDR3: TGTGCCAGTAGTATATCCACCCGAGGGGAAAAACTGTTTTTT. This encodes CASSISTRGEKLFF. The rearrangement links TRBV19 to TRBJ1-4; D remains unclear. The CDR3 spans 14 residues. CDR1 and CDR2 from the germline V gene are LNHDA and SQIVND (reference sequence). V lost 2 bases and J 8 bases, leaving 12 bases between the germline ends.

The V and J genes are TRBV4-3 and TRBJ2-4, with 9 nucleotides matching TRBD1. V gave up 3 bases and J gave up 2 bases; unmatched junction bases: 14. Germline V gene data show CDR1 as LGHNA and CDR2 as YSLEER. The CDR3 loop spans 19 amino acids. CDR3 nucleotides: TGCGCCAGCAGCCAGGAGGGAAACAGGGGGCGTCAAACCAAAAACATTCAGTACTTC. It specifies CASSQEGNRGRQTKNIQYF.

V gene TRBV5-1 combines with J gene TRBJ2-1, with 7 bases aligning to TRBD1. The CDR3 has 13 amino acids. Looked up from germline, CDR1 is SGHRS and CDR2 is YFSETQ. Trimming took 1 base from V and 10 from J; bases not matched to a gene: 5. The CDR3 here is CASSLRQGGEQFF. CDR3 nucleotides: TGCGCCAGCAGCTTGCGACAGGGCGGGGAGCAGTTCTTC.

The gene calls are TRBV28 and TRBJ2-1, with TRBD2 identical over 8 bases. Losses at the gene ends were 6 bases for V and 2 bases for J; bases not matched to a gene: 6. Germline CDR1 and CDR2: MDHEN and SYDVKM. This CDR3 is built from 15 residues. The CDR3 protein is CASSPGRGTYNEQFF. The CDR3 bases are TGTGCCAGCAGCCCCGGGAGGGGGACCTACAATGAGCAGTTCTTC.

V gene TRBV27 combines with J gene TRBJ2-7, with TRBD2 matching 10 bases. J lost 0 bases, V lost 7 bases, and 24 bases had no gene match. The CDR3 covers 21 residues. Germline CDR1 is MNHEY and CDR2 is SMNVEV (reference sequence). CDR3 amino acids: CASTLLAPTPGERGGSYEQYF. CDR3 DNA: TGTGCCAGCACCCTTCTGGCGCCAACACCGGGGGAGCGGGGGGGCTCCTACGAGCAGTACTTC.